This T cell receptor beta chain was retrieved from a study of beta chain features in type 1 diabetes. Whole-study findings and limits: Amplification by PCR could prefer shorter templates, with the same effect in patients and controls. A closer apparent resemblance between naive, central memory and Treg TCRB repertoires was seen in patients than in healthy donors.

The investigators reverse transcribed all of the isolated RNA, so they sequenced expressed TCRB transcripts. Produced via immunoSEQ multiplex PCR; TCRdb's table is partial and in-frame only. In the table there are under 550,000 clones, about an eighth of which are singletons. Comment on this clone: Its antigen remains unidentified.

The CDR3 is 12 residues long. Trimming shortened V by 0 bases and J by 4 bases, and 7 bases separated the two germline ends. Germline lookup yields CDR1 GTSNPN and CDR2 SVGIG (reference sequence). This chain connects TRBV30 to TRBJ2-7; D uncertain. Sequenced: naive CD4+ T cells from blood. This TCR came from a woman between 18 and 29 years old in good health. DNA for the CDR3: TGTGCCTGGAGTGTAACCGGATACGAGCAGTACTTC. Translated, it gives CAWSVTGYEQYF.